This T cell receptor beta chain was recorded in a study of blood T cell repertoires in COVID-19. J gave up 3 bases and V 1 base, and 6 bases lay outside the gene matches. Germline loops: CDR1 SGHTA, CDR2 FQGNSA. The CDR3 consists of 16 residues. In the original workflow: Amplifying reference gene primers gave estimates of nucleated cell counts. Sequencing was performed with immunoSEQ multiplex PCR; in TCRdb, only in-frame clones are kept and a portion is missing. V and J calls and clone size are those listed in that table; D and trimming were worked out from the DNA. Seen here are around 150,000 clones, about 88% observed once, and the top ten hold approximately 18%.

This chain joins TRBV7-2 and TRBJ2-7; TRBD2 matches at 10 bases. Sequenced sample: peripheral blood. The source of this sequence is a woman of 80 years or more with acute or convalescent COVID-19. CDR3 DNA sequence: TGTGCCAGCAGCTTAGATTTTACTAGCGGGAACTACGAGCAGTACTTC. This gives the protein CASSLDFTSGNYEQYF.